This T cell receptor beta chain was recovered during a study of blood T cell repertoires in COVID-19. On the study more broadly: The study drew acute and convalescent COVID-19 samples from the United States, Italy and Spain. PBMCs, B-cell-depleted T cells, or T cells were the source of the cDNA or gDNA that made up the material.

Per the original data handling: By means of reference gene primer amplification, nucleated cell counts were estimated. Using immunoSEQ multiplex PCR, the repertoire was profiled, and TCRdb retains in-frame clones only, with some absent. That table gives V, J and clone size, and the DNA gave D and trimming. The repertoire holds about 200,000 clones, with 88% as singletons. Per the germline V gene, CDR1 is SNHLY and CDR2 is FYNNEI. The CDR3 covers 15 residues. Trimming left V 0 bases short and J 0 bases short, with 6 bases between. The sample consisted of peripheral blood. This sequence joins TRBV2 and TRBJ1-3; D not certain. This sequence originates from a man between 18 and 29 years old with active or convalescent COVID-19. Here the CDR3 reads CASSEARSSGNTIYF. CDR3 DNA sequence: TGTGCCAGCAGTGAAGCCCGGAGCTCTGGAAACACCATATATTTT.